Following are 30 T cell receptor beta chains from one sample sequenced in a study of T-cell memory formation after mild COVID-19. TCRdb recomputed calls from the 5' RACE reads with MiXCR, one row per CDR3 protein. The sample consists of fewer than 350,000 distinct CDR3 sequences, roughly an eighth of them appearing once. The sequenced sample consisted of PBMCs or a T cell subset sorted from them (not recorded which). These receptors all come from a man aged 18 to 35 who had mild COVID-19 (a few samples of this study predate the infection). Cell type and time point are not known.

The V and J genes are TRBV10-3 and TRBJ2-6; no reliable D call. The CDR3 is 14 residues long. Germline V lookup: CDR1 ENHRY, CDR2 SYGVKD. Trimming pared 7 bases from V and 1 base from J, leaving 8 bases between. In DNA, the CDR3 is TGTGCCATCAAGAAGGCATCTGGGGCCAACGTCCTGACTTTC. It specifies CAIKKASGANVLTF.

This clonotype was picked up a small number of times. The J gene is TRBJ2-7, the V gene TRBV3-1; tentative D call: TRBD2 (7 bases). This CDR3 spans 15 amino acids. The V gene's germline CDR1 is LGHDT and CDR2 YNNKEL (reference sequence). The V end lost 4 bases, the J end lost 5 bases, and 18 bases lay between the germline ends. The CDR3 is CASSRYPGGVDEQYF. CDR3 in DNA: TGTGCCAGCAGCCGCTACCCGGGGGGCGTCGACGAGCAGTACTTC.

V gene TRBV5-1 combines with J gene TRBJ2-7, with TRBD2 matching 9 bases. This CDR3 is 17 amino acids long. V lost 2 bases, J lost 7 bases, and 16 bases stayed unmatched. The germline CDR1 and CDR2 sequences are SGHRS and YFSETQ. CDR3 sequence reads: CASSFAPSGGPPREQYF. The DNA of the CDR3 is TGCGCCAGCAGCTTTGCCCCGAGCGGGGGGCCTCCGAGGGAGCAGTACTTC.

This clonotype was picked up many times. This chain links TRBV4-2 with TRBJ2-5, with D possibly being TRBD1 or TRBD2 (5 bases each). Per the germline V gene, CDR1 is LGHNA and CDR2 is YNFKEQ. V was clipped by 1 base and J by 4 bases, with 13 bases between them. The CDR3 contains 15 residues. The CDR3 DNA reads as TGTGCCAGCAGCCAAGTCCCTACGGGGCGAGAGACCCAGTACTTC. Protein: CASSQVPTGRETQYF.

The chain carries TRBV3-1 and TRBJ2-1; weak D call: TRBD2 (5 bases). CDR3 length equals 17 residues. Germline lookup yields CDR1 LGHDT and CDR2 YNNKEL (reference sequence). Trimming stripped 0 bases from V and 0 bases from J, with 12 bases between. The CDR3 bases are TGTGCCAGCAGCCAAGATGCTAGCCCCAGCTCCTACAATGAGCAGTTCTTC. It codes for CASSQDASPSSYNEQFF.

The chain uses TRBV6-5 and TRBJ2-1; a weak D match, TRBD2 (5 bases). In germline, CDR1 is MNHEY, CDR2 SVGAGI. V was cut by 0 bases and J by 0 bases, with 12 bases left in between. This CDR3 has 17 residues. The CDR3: CASSYSSRGFSYNEQFF. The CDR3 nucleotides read TGTGCCAGCAGTTACTCGAGTCGGGGTTTCTCCTACAATGAGCAGTTCTTC.

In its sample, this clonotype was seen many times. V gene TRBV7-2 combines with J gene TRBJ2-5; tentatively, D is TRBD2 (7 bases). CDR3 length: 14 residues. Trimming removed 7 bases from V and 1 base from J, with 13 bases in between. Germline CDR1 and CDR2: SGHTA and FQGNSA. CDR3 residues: CASNPGGTQETQYF. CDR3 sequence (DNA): TGTGCCAGCAACCCGGGGGGCACCCAAGAGACCCAGTACTTC.

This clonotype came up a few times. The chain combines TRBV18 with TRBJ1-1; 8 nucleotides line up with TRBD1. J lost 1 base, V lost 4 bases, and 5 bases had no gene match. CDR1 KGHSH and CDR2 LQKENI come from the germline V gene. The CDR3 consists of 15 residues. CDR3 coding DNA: TGTGCCAGCTCACGGCAGGGGGCGGAGAACACTGAAGCTTTCTTT. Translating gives CASSRQGAENTEAFF.

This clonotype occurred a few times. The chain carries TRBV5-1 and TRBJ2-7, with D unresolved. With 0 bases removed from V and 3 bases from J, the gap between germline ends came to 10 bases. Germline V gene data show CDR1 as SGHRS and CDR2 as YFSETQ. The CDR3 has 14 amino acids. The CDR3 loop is CASSLDLPFYEQYF. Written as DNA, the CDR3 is TGCGCCAGCAGCTTGGATTTACCCTTCTACGAGCAGTACTTC.

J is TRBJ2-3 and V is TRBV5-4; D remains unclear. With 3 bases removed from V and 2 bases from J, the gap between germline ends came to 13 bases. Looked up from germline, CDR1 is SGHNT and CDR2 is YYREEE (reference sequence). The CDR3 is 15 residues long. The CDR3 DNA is TGTGCCAGCAGCTCCGACATGGGATTCACAGATACGCAGTATTTT. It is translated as CASSSDMGFTDTQYF.

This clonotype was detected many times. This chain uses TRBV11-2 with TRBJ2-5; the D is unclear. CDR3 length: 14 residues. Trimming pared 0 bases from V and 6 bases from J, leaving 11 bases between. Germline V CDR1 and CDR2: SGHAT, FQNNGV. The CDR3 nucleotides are TGTGCCAGCAGCTTAGACGGACCCTCTCAGACCCAGTACTTC. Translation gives CASSLDGPSQTQYF.

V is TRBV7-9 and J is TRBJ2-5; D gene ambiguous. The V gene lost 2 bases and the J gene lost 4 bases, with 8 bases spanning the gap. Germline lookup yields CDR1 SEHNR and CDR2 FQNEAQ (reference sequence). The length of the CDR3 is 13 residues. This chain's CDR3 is CASSLPLGETQYF. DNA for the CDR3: TGTGCCAGCAGCTTACCTCTGGGAGAGACCCAGTACTTC.

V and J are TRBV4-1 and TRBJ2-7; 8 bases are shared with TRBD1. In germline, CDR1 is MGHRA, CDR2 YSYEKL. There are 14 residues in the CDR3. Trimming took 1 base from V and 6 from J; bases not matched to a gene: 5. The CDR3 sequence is CASSQVPGQGEQYV. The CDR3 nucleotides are TGCGCCAGCAGCCAAGTCCCCGGACAGGGCGAGCAGTACGTC.

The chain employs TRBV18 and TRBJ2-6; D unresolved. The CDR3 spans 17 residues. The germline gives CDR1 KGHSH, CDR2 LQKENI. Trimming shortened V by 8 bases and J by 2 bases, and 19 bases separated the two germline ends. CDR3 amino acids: CASAQTADNTGANVLTF. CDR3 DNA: TGTGCCAGCGCGCAGACGGCGGATAACACTGGGGCCAACGTCCTGACTTTC. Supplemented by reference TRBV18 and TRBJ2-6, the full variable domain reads NAGVMQNPRHLVRRRGQEARLRCSPMKGHSHVYWYRQLPEEGLKFMVYLQKENIIDESGMPKERFSAEFPKEGPSILRIQQVVRGDSAAYFCASAQTADNTGANVLTFGAGSRLTVL.

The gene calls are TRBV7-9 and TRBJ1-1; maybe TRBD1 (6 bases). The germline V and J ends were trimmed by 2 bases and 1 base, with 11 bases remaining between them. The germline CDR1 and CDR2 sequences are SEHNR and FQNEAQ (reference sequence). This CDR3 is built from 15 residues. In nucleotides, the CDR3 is TGTGCCAGCAGCTTACCCCAGGGGCGGAACACTGAAGCTTTCTTT. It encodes CASSLPQGRNTEAFF.

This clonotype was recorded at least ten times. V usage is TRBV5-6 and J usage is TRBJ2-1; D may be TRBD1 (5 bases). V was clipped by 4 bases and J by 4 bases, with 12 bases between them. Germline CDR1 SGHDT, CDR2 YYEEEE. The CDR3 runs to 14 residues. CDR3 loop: CASSQGARYNEQFF. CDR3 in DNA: TGTGCCAGCAGCCAGGGCGCGAGGTACAATGAGCAGTTCTTC.

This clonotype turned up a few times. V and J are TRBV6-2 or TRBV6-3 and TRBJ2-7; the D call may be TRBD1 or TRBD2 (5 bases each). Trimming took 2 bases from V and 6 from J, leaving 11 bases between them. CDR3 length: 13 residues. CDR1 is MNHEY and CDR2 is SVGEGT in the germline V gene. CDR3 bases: TGTGCCAGCAGTTACCACGGGACCCCCGAGCAGTACTTC. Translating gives CASSYHGTPEQYF.

The DNA for the CDR3 is TGTGCCAGCAGCACGACTTCAGATACGCAGTATTTT. Translation: CASSTTSDTQYF. This chain links TRBV7-2 with TRBJ2-3; D not certain. The CDR3 runs 12 residues. CDR1 and CDR2 (germline): SGHTA, FQGNSA. The V end lost 5 bases, the J end lost 4 bases, and 7 bases lay between the germline ends.

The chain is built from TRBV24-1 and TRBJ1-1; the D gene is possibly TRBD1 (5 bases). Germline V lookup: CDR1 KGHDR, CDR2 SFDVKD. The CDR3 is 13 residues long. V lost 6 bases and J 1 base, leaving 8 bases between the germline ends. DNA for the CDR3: TGTGCCACCAGTTTTCAGGGGAACACTGAAGCTTTCTTT. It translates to CATSFQGNTEAFF.

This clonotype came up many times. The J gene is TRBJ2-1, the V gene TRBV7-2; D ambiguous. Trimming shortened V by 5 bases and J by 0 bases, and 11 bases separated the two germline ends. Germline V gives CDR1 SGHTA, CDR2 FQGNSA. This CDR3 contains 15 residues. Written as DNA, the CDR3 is TGTGCCAGCAGCAGAGCCGGAAGCTCCTACAATGAGCAGTTCTTC. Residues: CASSRAGSSYNEQFF. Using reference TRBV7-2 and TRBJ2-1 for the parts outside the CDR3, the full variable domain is GAGVSQSPSNKVTEKGKDVELRCDPISGHTALYWYRQSLGQGLEFLIYFQGNSAPDKSGLPSDRFSAERTGGSVSTLTIQRTQQEDSAVYLCASSRAGSSYNEQFFGPGTRLTVL.

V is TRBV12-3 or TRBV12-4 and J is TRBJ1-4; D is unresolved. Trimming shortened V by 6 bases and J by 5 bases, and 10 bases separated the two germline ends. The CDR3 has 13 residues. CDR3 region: CASRAVVNEKLFF. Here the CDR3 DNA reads TGTGCCAGCAGAGCAGTCGTCAATGAAAAACTGTTTTTT.

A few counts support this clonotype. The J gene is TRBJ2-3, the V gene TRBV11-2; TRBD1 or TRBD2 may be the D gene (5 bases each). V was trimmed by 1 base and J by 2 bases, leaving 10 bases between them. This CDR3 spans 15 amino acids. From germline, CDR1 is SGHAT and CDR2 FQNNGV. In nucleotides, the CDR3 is TGTGCCAGCAGCTTAGCGGGACGCCCCACAGATACGCAGTATTTT. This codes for CASSLAGRPTDTQYF.

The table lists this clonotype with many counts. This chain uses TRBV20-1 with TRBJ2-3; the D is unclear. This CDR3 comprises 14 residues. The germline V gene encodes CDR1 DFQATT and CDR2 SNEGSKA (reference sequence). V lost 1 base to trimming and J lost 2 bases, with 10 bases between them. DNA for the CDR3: TGCAGTGCTAGAGGTGTAAGGGCCACAGATACGCAGTATTTT. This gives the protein CSARGVRATDTQYF.

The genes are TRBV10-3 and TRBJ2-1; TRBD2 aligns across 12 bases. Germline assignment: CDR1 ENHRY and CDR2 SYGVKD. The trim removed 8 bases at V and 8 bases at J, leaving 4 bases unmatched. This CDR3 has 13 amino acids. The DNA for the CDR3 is TGTGCCATCGGGACTAGCGGGTCGGATGAGCAGTTCTTC. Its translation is CAIGTSGSDEQFF.

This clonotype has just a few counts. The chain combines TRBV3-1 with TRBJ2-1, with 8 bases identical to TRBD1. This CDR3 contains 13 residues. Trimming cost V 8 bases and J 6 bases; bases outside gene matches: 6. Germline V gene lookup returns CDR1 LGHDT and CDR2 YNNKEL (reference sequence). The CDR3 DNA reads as TGTGCCAGCTTACAGGGGGGAAGCAATGAGCAGTTCTTC. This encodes CASLQGGSNEQFF.

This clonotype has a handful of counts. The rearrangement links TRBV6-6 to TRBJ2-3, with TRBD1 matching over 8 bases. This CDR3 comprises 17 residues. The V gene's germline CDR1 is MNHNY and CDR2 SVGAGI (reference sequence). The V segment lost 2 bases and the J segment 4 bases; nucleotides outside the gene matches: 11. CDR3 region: CASSYPFGAGGSDTQYF. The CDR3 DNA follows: TGTGCCAGCAGTTACCCCTTTGGGGCAGGGGGCTCAGATACGCAGTATTTT.

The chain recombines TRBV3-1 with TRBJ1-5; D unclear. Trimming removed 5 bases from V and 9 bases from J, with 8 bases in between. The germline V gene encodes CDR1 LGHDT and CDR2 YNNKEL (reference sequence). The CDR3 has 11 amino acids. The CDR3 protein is CASSSTLPQHF. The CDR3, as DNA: TGTGCCAGCAGCTCCACATTGCCCCAGCATTTT.

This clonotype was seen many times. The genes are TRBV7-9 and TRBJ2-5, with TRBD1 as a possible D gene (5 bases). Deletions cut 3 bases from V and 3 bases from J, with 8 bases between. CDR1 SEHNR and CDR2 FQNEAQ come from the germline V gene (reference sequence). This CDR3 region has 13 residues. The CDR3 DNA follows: TGTGCCAGCAGCTTGAACAGGAAAGAGACCCAGTACTTC. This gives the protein CASSLNRKETQYF.

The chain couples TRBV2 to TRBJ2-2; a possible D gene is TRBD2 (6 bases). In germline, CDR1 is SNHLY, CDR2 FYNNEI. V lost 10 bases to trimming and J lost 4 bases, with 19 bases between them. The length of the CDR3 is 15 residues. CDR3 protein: CATQEASETTGELFF. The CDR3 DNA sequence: TGTGCCACCCAGGAAGCTAGCGAGACCACCGGGGAGCTGTTTTTT.

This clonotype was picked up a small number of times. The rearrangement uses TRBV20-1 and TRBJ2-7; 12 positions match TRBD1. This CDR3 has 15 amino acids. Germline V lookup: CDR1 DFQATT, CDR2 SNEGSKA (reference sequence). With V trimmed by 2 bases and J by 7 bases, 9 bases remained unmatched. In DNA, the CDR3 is TGCAGTGCTAGACAAACGGGACAGGGGGCGGGAGAGCAGTACTTC. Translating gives CSARQTGQGAGEQYF.